Below, 27 T cell receptor beta chains from the same sample are listed, as sequenced in a study of blood T cell repertoires in COVID-19. Clones were sequenced by immunoSEQ multiplex PCR, and TCRdb holds only the in-frame ones, with some missing. The sample consists of under 400,000 clones, 85% to 90% of them appearing once. Sequencing used peripheral blood. These receptors were collected from a man between 18 and 29 years old with active or convalescent COVID-19.

The chain employs TRBV6-6 and TRBJ1-1; 10 bases line up with TRBD1. The CDR3 length is 14 residues. Trimming removed 6 bases from V and 4 bases from J; junction bases left unmatched: 5. CDR1 and CDR2 from the germline V gene are MNHNY and SVGAGI (reference sequence). The CDR3 DNA is TGTGCCAGCAGGAGACAGGGGGCTGGCACTGAAGCTTTCTTT. Encoded protein: CASRRQGAGTEAFF.

The gene calls are TRBV27 and TRBJ1-3; D perhaps matches TRBD1 (6 bases). The CDR3 loop spans 16 amino acids. The V end lost 3 bases, the J end lost 0 bases, and 12 bases lay between the germline ends. Per germline, CDR1 MNHEY and CDR2 SMNVEV (reference sequence). CDR3 protein: CASSFTKDSSGNTIYF. The CDR3 coding sequence is TGTGCCAGCAGTTTTACCAAGGACAGCTCTGGAAACACCATATATTTT.

This clone was detected once. The chain combines TRBV29-1 with TRBJ2-2; 7 bases are a match to TRBD2. From germline, CDR1 is SQVTM and CDR2 ANQGSEA. The CDR3 loop spans 12 amino acids. CDR3 in amino acids: CSSGLPTGELFF. CDR3 nucleotide sequence: TGCTCTTCGGGACTACCCACCGGGGAGCTGTTTTTT.

The rearrangement joins TRBV7-9 to TRBJ2-2, with D possibly matching TRBD1 (6 bases). This CDR3 is built from 15 residues. The V end was cut by 6 bases, the J end by 4 bases, with 15 bases between. In germline, CDR1 is SEHNR, CDR2 FQNEAQ (reference sequence). The CDR3 spells CASRQGSRTTGELFF. The CDR3 coding sequence is TGTGCCAGCAGGCAGGGGTCAAGAACCACCGGGGAGCTGTTTTTT.

The CDR3 DNA is TGTGCCAGTAGTGTCAGGGGGTTGGCCTATGGCTACACCTTC. This sequence encodes CASSVRGLAYGYTF. The chain has TRBV19 and TRBJ1-2; 7 bases align to TRBD1. The CDR3 is 14 amino acids. The germline CDR1 and CDR2 sequences are LNHDA and SQIVND (reference sequence). The V gene end was trimmed by 5 bases and the J gene end by 4 bases; junction bases not matched to a gene: 7. The entire variable domain, with the rest obtained from reference TRBV19 and TRBJ1-2, is as follows: DGGITQSPKYLFRKEGQNVTLSCEQNLNHDAMYWYRQDPGQGLRLIYYSQIVNDFQKGDIAEGYSVSREKKESFPLTVTSAQKNPTAFYLCASSVRGLAYGYTFGSGTRLTVV.

This clone was seen just once. This chain connects TRBV11-3 to TRBJ1-1, with D hard to call. There are 14 residues in the CDR3. V lost 1 base and J lost 5, with 11 bases in between. Germline-derived CDR1 and CDR2 are SGHNT and YENEEA. The CDR3 protein is CASSLGGLATEAFF. DNA of the CDR3: TGTGCCAGCAGCTTAGGAGGGCTTGCTACTGAAGCTTTCTTT. The full variable domain, rest sourced from reference TRBV11-3 and TRBJ1-1, is EAGVVQSPRYKIIEKKQPVAFWCNPISGHNTLYWYLQNLGQGPELLIRYENEEAVDDSQLPKDRFSAERLKGVDSTLKIQPAELGDSAVYLCASSLGGLATEAFFGQGTRLTVV.

The chain recombines TRBV9 with TRBJ1-2; D is unclear. V gave up 0 bases and J gave up 3 bases, with 6 bases separating them. Germline V gene sequence: CDR1 SGDLS, CDR2 YYNGEE. This CDR3 has 13 amino acids. CDR3 region: CASSVASDYGYTF. In DNA form, the CDR3 reads TGTGCCAGCAGCGTAGCCTCAGACTATGGCTACACCTTC.

V gene TRBV7-9 combines with J gene TRBJ2-2; D not resolved. This CDR3 is built from 14 residues. The V and J ends lost 10 bases and 3 bases respectively, with 15 bases between them. Germline values: CDR1 SEHNR, CDR2 FQNEAQ (reference sequence). The CDR3 region is CATVDRVDTGELFF. CDR3 in DNA: TGTGCCACCGTTGACCGGGTCGACACCGGGGAGCTGTTTTTT.

This clone has a single count. The rearrangement links TRBV7-3 to TRBJ1-1; D is perhaps TRBD1 (5 bases). Trimming pared 5 bases from V and 7 bases from J, leaving 14 bases between. Looked up from germline, CDR1 is SGHTA and CDR2 is FQGTGA. This CDR3 comprises 13 residues. The CDR3 bases are TGTGCCAGCAGCATTTTAGACCAGGGTGAAGCTTTCTTT. As protein: CASSILDQGEAFF.

The rearrangement links TRBV27 to TRBJ2-2, with 12 bases that match TRBD1. The CDR3 consists of 17 residues. The trim removed 8 bases at V and 3 bases at J, leaving 10 bases unmatched. CDR1 and CDR2 (germline): MNHEY, SMNVEV (reference sequence). CDR3 amino acids: CASPSPGTGGDTGELFF. The CDR3 DNA follows: TGTGCCAGCCCATCCCCTGGGACAGGGGGCGACACCGGGGAGCTGTTTTTT.

The J gene is TRBJ2-7, the V gene TRBV27; the D gene is possibly TRBD1 (6 bases). Germline V lookup: CDR1 MNHEY, CDR2 SMNVEV (reference sequence). V lost 7 bases to trimming and J lost 6 bases, with 10 bases between them. The CDR3 has 11 residues. The CDR3 coding sequence is TGTGCCAGCACAAACAGGGTCGAGCAGTACTTC. This encodes CASTNRVEQYF.

The V gene is TRBV18, the J gene TRBJ2-7; the D gene is possibly TRBD1 (6 bases). The CDR3 has 15 amino acids. From germline, CDR1 is KGHSH and CDR2 LQKENI. Deletions cut 0 bases from V and 0 bases from J, with 9 bases between. CDR3 in DNA: TGTGCCAGCTCACCACCGAACAGGGCCTCCTACGAGCAGTACTTC. Its translation: CASSPPNRASYEQYF. The full variable domain, its missing parts supplied by reference TRBV18 and TRBJ2-7, is NAGVMQNPRHLVRRRGQEARLRCSPMKGHSHVYWYRQLPEEGLKFMVYLQKENIIDESGMPKERFSAEFPKEGPSILRIQQVVRGDSAAYFCASSPPNRASYEQYFGPGTRLTVT.

The CDR3 region is CASSLGQGLGYTF. The CDR3 region has the DNA TGTGCCAGCAGCTTAGGCCAGGGACTCGGCTACACCTTC. The chain links TRBV7-9 to TRBJ1-2; possibly TRBD1 for D (5 bases). Germline CDR1 and CDR2: SEHNR and FQNEAQ (reference sequence). Trimming pared 1 base from V and 8 bases from J, leaving 11 bases between. This CDR3 is 13 amino acids long.

The rearrangement joins TRBV4-2 to TRBJ1-2; 8 bases are shared with TRBD1. The germline V gene encodes CDR1 LGHNA and CDR2 YNFKEQ. After removal of 2 bases from V and 8 bases from J, the junction contained 7 bases not matched to a gene. The CDR3 totals 14 residues. The CDR3 sequence is CASSQKDRAIGYTF. CDR3 DNA sequence: TGTGCCAGCAGCCAAAAGGACAGGGCTATAGGCTACACCTTC.

The chain couples TRBV19 to TRBJ2-2; 10 bases fit TRBD1. Germline loops: CDR1 LNHDA, CDR2 SQIVND (reference sequence). V lost 8 bases to trimming and J lost 7 bases; unmatched junction nucleotides: 7. The CDR3 has 14 residues. CDR3: CASQPGQGIGELFF. CDR3 nucleotides: TGTGCCAGTCAGCCGGGACAGGGGATCGGGGAGCTGTTTTTT.

J is TRBJ2-6 and V is TRBV27; D uncertain. This CDR3 spans 14 amino acids. V lost 8 bases, J lost 0 bases, and 8 bases lay in between. Germline V gives CDR1 MNHEY, CDR2 SMNVEV (reference sequence). As DNA, the CDR3 is TGTGCCAGCGCAACTTACTCTGGGGCCAACGTCCTGACTTTC. Encoded protein: CASATYSGANVLTF.

The chain recombines TRBV9 with TRBJ1-6; D unresolved. The CDR3 length is 15 residues. Germline V gene lookup returns CDR1 SGDLS and CDR2 YYNGEE. Trimming pared 4 bases from V and 7 bases from J, leaving 15 bases between. The CDR3 DNA reads as TGTGCCAGCAGCCCCCAGGTTAGGCTAAATTCACCCCTCCACTTT. It is translated as CASSPQVRLNSPLHF. Filled out from reference TRBV9 and TRBJ1-6, the complete variable domain reads DSGVTQTPKHLITATGQRVTLRCSPRSGDLSVYWYQQSLDQGLQFLIQYYNGEERAKGNILERFSAQQFPDLHSELNLSSLELGDSALYFCASSPQVRLNSPLHFGNGTRLTVT.

V gene TRBV11-2 combines with J gene TRBJ2-5; TRBD2 matches at 13 bases. The CDR3 covers 16 residues. The J segment lost 5 bases and the V segment lost 6 bases, leaving 9 bases of the junction unmatched. The V gene's germline CDR1 is SGHAT and CDR2 FQNNGV. This CDR3 is CASSAGLAGVGETQYF. CDR3 in DNA: TGTGCCAGCAGTGCAGGACTAGCGGGAGTTGGGGAGACCCAGTACTTC.

The gene calls are TRBV10-3 and TRBJ2-7; 8 nucleotides agree with TRBD2. The CDR3 has 15 amino acids. Per germline, CDR1 ENHRY and CDR2 SYGVKD. The ends lost 6 bases at V and 2 bases at J; junction bases unmatched: 9. CDR3 nucleotides: TGTGCCATCAGCGCCTCCCGGGGGGGAACCTACGAGCAGTACTTC. It translates to CAISASRGGTYEQYF.

The chain is built from TRBV4-1 and TRBJ1-6; 7 bases are a match to TRBD1. The CDR3 covers 16 residues. Germline trimming cut 3 bases from V and 6 bases from J; bases unmatched to any gene: 8. Germline CDR1 reads MGHRA; CDR2 reads YSYEKL. CDR3 region: CASSQPSGQINSPLHF. The DNA for the CDR3 is TGCGCCAGCAGCCAGCCCTCGGGACAGATTAATTCACCCCTCCACTTT.

This chain links TRBV27 with TRBJ2-1; D perhaps matches TRBD2 (6 bases). Germline V CDR1 and CDR2: MNHEY, SMNVEV (reference sequence). The V gene lost 0 bases and the J gene lost 1 base, with 13 bases spanning the gap. This CDR3 contains 17 residues. The CDR3 loop is CASSLSRAGLSYNEQFF. The CDR3 nucleotides are TGTGCCAGCAGTTTATCGAGGGCGGGGCTGTCCTACAATGAGCAGTTCTTC.

The chain is built from TRBV10-3 and TRBJ1-2; 7 nucleotides align to TRBD1. V lost 6 bases and J lost 7; bases outside the gene matches: 14. Germline values: CDR1 ENHRY, CDR2 SYGVKD. The CDR3 is made up of 15 amino acids. The CDR3 loop is CAISEPGQLYGGYTF. For the CDR3, the DNA is TGTGCCATCAGCGAACCGGGACAGCTATACGGTGGCTACACCTTC.

The chain uses TRBV5-6 and TRBJ1-3; D is possibly TRBD1 (6 bases). The germline CDR1 and CDR2 sequences are SGHDT and YYEEEE. The CDR3 has 14 amino acids. With 5 bases removed from V and 3 bases from J, the gap between germline ends came to 12 bases. For the CDR3, the DNA is TGTGCCAGCAGTTTAAAGACAGGTGGAAACACCATATATTTT. It is translated as CASSLKTGGNTIYF.

This clone has more than one count but fewer than ten. This chain connects TRBV7-2 to TRBJ1-5, with TRBD1 matching 7 bases. Germline trimming cut 4 bases from V and 5 bases from J; bases unmatched to any gene: 5. CDR1 and CDR2 (germline): SGHTA, FQGNSA. The CDR3 consists of 14 residues. The CDR3 DNA sequence: TGTGCCAGCAGCTCAGACAGGGTTGATCAGCCCCAGCATTTT. As protein: CASSSDRVDQPQHF. Full variable domain (outside the CDR3, taken from reference TRBV7-2 and TRBJ1-5): GAGVSQSPSNKVTEKGKDVELRCDPISGHTALYWYRQSLGQGLEFLIYFQGNSAPDKSGLPSDRFSAERTGGSVSTLTIQRTQQEDSAVYLCASSSDRVDQPQHFGDGTRLSIL.

The rearrangement joins TRBV27 to TRBJ1-2; D might be TRBD1 (6 bases). Germline values: CDR1 MNHEY, CDR2 SMNVEV (reference sequence). The CDR3 is 16 residues long. The V end was cut by 2 bases, the J end by 2 bases, with 15 bases between. The CDR3 coding sequence is TGTGCCAGCAGTTTAACTTGGGGGGGCTGGAACTATGGCTACACCTTC. Its translation is CASSLTWGGWNYGYTF.

J is TRBJ2-2 and V is TRBV11-3, with 7 bases fitting TRBD2. J gave up 3 bases and V 2 bases, and 3 bases lay outside the gene matches. Germline lookup yields CDR1 SGHNT and CDR2 YENEEA. The CDR3 has 15 residues. The CDR3 DNA is TGTGCCAGCAGCTTATATGGGGGGGACACCGGGGAGCTGTTTTTT. It is translated as CASSLYGGDTGELFF.

In nucleotides, the CDR3 is TGCAGCGTCCTGGGCCTAGCGGATCAAGATACGCAGTATTTT. Encoded protein: CSVLGLADQDTQYF. This chain uses TRBV29-1 with TRBJ2-3; 7 bases line up with TRBD2. J gave up 5 bases and V 6 bases, and 11 bases lay outside the gene matches. The CDR3 consists of 14 residues. Germline CDR1 is SQVTM and CDR2 is ANQGSEA.